The clone carrying this TCR beta chain was seen at least ten times. The antigen remains unidentified. The V gene lost 5 bases and the J gene lost 1 base, with 18 bases spanning the gap. CDR1 is SGHTA, CDR2 FQGNSA, per germline. The CDR3 is 16 residues long. Researchers defined stable Graves' hyperthyroidism as no ophthalmopathy progression within 18 months. Hyperthyroidism was newly diagnosed in patients aged 18 to 65 (duration under 2 months). On the basis of clinical symptoms, serum thyroxine and TRAb, thyroid ultrasound and orbital computed tomography, diagnoses were made. From RNA transcripts, TCR beta CDR3 regions were amplified. HTBI primers were the set used in a first-round RT-PCR of the TCR CDR3. TCRdb recomputed calls from the multiplex PCR reads with MiXCR, one row per CDR3 protein. The table lists 500,000 to 750,000 distinct CDR3 sequences, 35% to 55% of them singletons. The data derive from a study of T cells in Graves' hyperthyroidism and ophthalmopathy. Study observations and caveats: In validation, the model predicted ophthalmopathy. These predictions came a median approximately six months before onset.

This sequence was found in a woman between 18 and 29 years old with Graves' hyperthyroidism. The chain joins TRBV7-2 to TRBJ2-7; D is unresolved. The specimen was peripheral blood or thyroid tissue (not recorded which). CDR3 coding DNA: TGTGCCAGCAGCGCATCCCCGAGTCCTCCTTCCTACGAGCAGTACTTC. Translated: CASSASPSPPSYEQYF.